This T cell receptor (beta chain) was recovered during a study of T cell responses to AZD1222 COVID-19 vaccine. Whole-study context: Whether given at about 4 or about 12 weeks, second doses were pooled.

This CDR3 has 16 amino acids. V was trimmed by 4 bases and J by 0 bases, leaving 14 bases between them. Germline CDR1 reads SGHAT; CDR2 reads FQNNGV. Points from the study as a whole: Among spike-specific TCRs, nearly half reportedly target unmutated variant regions. Increases in Spike-specific TCR breadth and depth were seen after two AZD1222 doses.

Libraries were prepared by immunoSEQ multiplex PCR; TCRdb keeps only in-frame clonotypes and omits some of them. Altogether over 100,000 clones are present, nearly 90% being singletons, with the ten largest covering about 15%. A remark on this clone: Its antigen is unidentified.

The source is an adult in good health. This material consisted of peripheral blood, taken on day 0 of AZD1222 vaccination. This chain links TRBV11-2 with TRBJ2-3; no clear D gene. CDR3 in DNA: TGTGCCAGCAGCTCAAGAATTATAACAAGCACAGATACGCAGTATTTT. This codes for CASSSRIITSTDTQYF. Complete variable domain (other parts from reference TRBV11-2 and TRBJ2-3): EAGVAQSPRYKIIEKRQSVAFWCNPISGHATLYWYQQILGQGPKLLIQFQNNGVVDDSQLPKDRFSAERLKGVDSTLKIQPAKLEDSAVYLCASSSRIITSTDTQYFGPGTRLTVL.